In this sample, the clone carrying this TCR beta chain turned up many times. Antigen unknown. The source of the sample is a study of identical twins. The study, taken as a whole, reports: Twin pairs' shared out-of-frame alpha sequences were enriched in low generation probability.

This CDR3 is built from 14 residues. V was shortened by 4 bases and J by 7 bases, with 15 bases between the two germline ends. Germline V gene sequence: CDR1 SGHRS, CDR2 YFSETQ. Everyone who donated was a healthy Caucasian. The authors used template switching to add a universal primer site and gave cDNA unique molecular identifiers. TCRdb called the 5' RACE reads again in MiXCR, with one record for every CDR3 protein. The sample lists fewer than 550,000 distinct CDR3 sequences, roughly 15% occurring once. The sample was also reused in another study, on yellow fever vaccine responses in identical twins.

The source is a woman aged 18-30 years in good health. The chain combines TRBV5-1 with TRBJ2-1, with D perhaps matching TRBD1 or TRBD2 (7 bases each). The material sequenced was CD4+ T cells sorted from blood. The CDR3 DNA reads as TGCGCCAGCAGCAACCCAGGGGGACTAAATGAGCAGTTCTTC. This translates into CASSNPGGLNEQFF.